Listed below are T cell receptor beta chains from one sample, sequenced in a study of blood T cell repertoires in COVID-19. The repertoire was sequenced with immunoSEQ multiplex PCR; TCRdb's copy has only in-frame clones and lacks some. The profile shows more than 300,000 clones, roughly 90% of them singletons. Material: PBMCs or T cells enriched from blood (not recorded which). The receptors stem from a woman in her thirties who had recovered from COVID-19. Both conserved end residues are part of each CDR3. Fields, in order: D gene, J gene, V gene, clone size, CDR3 DNA, CDR3 protein. A D gene is named only where the DNA matches it firmly. The listing skips clone size in some rows; elsewhere it reads once, few, many or a size class.

d_call: NA
j_call: TRBJ2-5
v_call: TRBV5-1
clone_size: NA
cdr3_nt: TGCGCCAGCAGCTTGTCTAGCGACGAGACCCAGTACTTC
cdr3_aa: CASSLSSDETQYF

d_call: NA
j_call: TRBJ1-2
v_call: TRBV24-1
clone_size: NA
cdr3_nt: TGTGCCACCAGCCAGGGTAACTATGGCTACACCTTC
cdr3_aa: CATSQGNYGYTF

d_call: TRBD1
j_call: TRBJ2-7
v_call: TRBV19
clone_size: NA
cdr3_nt: TGTGCCAGTAGTAGGGACAGCCTCTACGAGCAGTACTTC
cdr3_aa: CASSRDSLYEQYF

d_call: TRBD1
j_call: TRBJ1-2
v_call: TRBV29-1
clone_size: once
cdr3_nt: TGCAGCGTTGATGTGGAGGACAGGGCATTCTTTAACTATGGCTACACCTTC
cdr3_aa: CSVDVEDRAFFNYGYTF

d_call: NA
j_call: TRBJ2-5
v_call: TRBV7-2
clone_size: NA
cdr3_nt: TGTGCCAGCAGCGTGAGCAGGGTGGTAGGGGAGACCCAGTACTTC
cdr3_aa: CASSVSRVVGETQYF

d_call: NA
j_call: TRBJ1-2
v_call: TRBV29-1
clone_size: NA
cdr3_nt: TGCAGCGTCAAGGGGTCCGAAAAGGGCTACACCTTC
cdr3_aa: CSVKGSEKGYTF

d_call: NA
j_call: TRBJ2-1
v_call: TRBV6-2/TRBV6-3
clone_size: NA
cdr3_nt: TGTGCCAGCAGTTACTTCGAAGGACAGCTCTCCTACAATGAGCAGTTCTTC
cdr3_aa: CASSYFEGQLSYNEQFF

d_call: TRBD2
j_call: TRBJ2-3
v_call: TRBV19
clone_size: NA
cdr3_nt: TGTGCCAGTAGTACTAGCGGGGGGGTTACAGATACGCAGTATTTT
cdr3_aa: CASSTSGGVTDTQYF

d_call: NA
j_call: TRBJ1-2
v_call: TRBV9
clone_size: NA
cdr3_nt: TGTGCCAGCAGCGTAGCTCCACAGGCGGAGTATGGCTACACCTTC
cdr3_aa: CASSVAPQAEYGYTF

d_call: NA
j_call: TRBJ1-4
v_call: TRBV7-2
clone_size: NA
cdr3_nt: TGTGCCAGCAGCTTCCTCCCAGGTGAAAAACTGTTTTTT
cdr3_aa: CASSFLPGEKLFF

d_call: TRBD1
j_call: TRBJ2-7
v_call: TRBV7-3
clone_size: NA
cdr3_nt: TGTGCCAGCAGCTTAGGGGACAGGAGCTCCTACGAGCAGTACTTC
cdr3_aa: CASSLGDRSSYEQYF

d_call: TRBD1
j_call: TRBJ1-1
v_call: TRBV9
clone_size: NA
cdr3_nt: TGTGCCAGCAGCGCCGGACAGGGTAGATCTTTCTTT
cdr3_aa: CASSAGQGRSFF

d_call: NA
j_call: TRBJ1-5
v_call: TRBV30
clone_size: NA
cdr3_nt: TGTGCCTGGAGTTCTTCCGGGATCGATCAGCCCCAGCATTTT
cdr3_aa: CAWSSSGIDQPQHF

d_call: TRBD1
j_call: TRBJ1-2
v_call: TRBV7-9
clone_size: many
cdr3_nt: TGTGCCAGCACGTACCCCGGGACAGGGGATTGGGGCTACACCTTC
cdr3_aa: CASTYPGTGDWGYTF

d_call: NA
j_call: TRBJ1-2
v_call: TRBV28
clone_size: NA
cdr3_nt: TGTGCCAGCAGTTTAGAGCCCCAGGGGTATGGCTACACCTTC
cdr3_aa: CASSLEPQGYGYTF

d_call: NA
j_call: TRBJ1-1
v_call: TRBV2
clone_size: NA
cdr3_nt: TGTGCCAGCAGTGCGCTCTTCTCCGCGGGGCGGGGAAATGAAGCTTTCTTT
cdr3_aa: CASSALFSAGRGNEAFF